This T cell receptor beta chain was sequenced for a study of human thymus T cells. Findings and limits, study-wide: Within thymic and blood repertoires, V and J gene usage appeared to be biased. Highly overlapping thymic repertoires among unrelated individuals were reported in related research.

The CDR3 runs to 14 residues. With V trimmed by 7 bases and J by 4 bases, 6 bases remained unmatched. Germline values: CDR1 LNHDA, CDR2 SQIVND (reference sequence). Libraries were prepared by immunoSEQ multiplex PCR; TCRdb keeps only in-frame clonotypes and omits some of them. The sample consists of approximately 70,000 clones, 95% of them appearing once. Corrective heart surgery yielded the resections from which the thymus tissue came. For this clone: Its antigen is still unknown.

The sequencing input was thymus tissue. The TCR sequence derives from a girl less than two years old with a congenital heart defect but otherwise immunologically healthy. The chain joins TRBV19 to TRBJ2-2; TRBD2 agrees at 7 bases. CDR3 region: CASMPGGGTGELFF. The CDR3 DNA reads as TGTGCCAGTATGCCGGGGGGAGGCACCGGGGAGCTGTTTTTT. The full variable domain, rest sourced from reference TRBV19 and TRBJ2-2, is DGGITQSPKYLFRKEGQNVTLSCEQNLNHDAMYWYRQDPGQGLRLIYYSQIVNDFQKGDIAEGYSVSREKKESFPLTVTSAQKNPTAFYLCASMPGGGTGELFFGEGSRLTVL.